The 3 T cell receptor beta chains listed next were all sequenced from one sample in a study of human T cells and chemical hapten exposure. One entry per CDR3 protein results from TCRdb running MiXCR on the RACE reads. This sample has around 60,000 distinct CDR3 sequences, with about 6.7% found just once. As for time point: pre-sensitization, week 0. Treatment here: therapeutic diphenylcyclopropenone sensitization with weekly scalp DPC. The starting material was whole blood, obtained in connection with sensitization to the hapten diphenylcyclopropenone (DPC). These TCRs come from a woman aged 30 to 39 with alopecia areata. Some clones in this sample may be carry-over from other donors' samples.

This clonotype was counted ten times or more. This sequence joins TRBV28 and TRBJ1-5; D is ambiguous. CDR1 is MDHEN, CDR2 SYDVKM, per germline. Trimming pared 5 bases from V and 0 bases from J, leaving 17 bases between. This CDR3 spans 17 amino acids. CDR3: CASSPVAGFHSNQPQHF. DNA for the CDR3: TGTGCCAGCAGTCCCGTGGCCGGGTTCCATAGCAATCAGCCCCAGCATTTT. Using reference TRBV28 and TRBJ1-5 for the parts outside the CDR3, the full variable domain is DVKVTQSSRYLVKRTGEKVFLECVQDMDHENMFWYRQDPGLGLRLIYFSYDVKMKEKGDIPEGYSVSREKKERFSLILESASTNQTSMYLCASSPVAGFHSNQPQHFGDGTRLSIL.

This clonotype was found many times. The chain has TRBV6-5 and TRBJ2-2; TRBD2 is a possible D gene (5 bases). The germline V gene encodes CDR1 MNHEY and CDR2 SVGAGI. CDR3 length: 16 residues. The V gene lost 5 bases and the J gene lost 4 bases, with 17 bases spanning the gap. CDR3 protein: CASSPSFRGITGELFF. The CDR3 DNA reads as TGTGCCAGCAGTCCTAGTTTTCGGGGAATCACCGGGGAGCTGTTTTTT.

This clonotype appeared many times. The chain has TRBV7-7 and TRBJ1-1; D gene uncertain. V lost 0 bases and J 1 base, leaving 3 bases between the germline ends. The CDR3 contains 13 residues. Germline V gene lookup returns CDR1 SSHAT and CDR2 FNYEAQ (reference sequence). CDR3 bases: TGTGCCAGCAGCTTAGCGTGGAACACTGAAGCTTTCTTT. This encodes CASSLAWNTEAFF. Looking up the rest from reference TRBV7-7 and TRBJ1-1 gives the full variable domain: GAGVSQSPRYKVTKRGQDVTLRCDPISSHATLYWYQQALGQGPEFLTYFNYEAQPDKSGLPSDRFSAERPEGSISTLTIQRTEQRDSAMYRCASSLAWNTEAFFGQGTRLTVV.